The 22 T cell receptor beta chains below come from one sample, sequenced in a study of vaccination and CD4 T cells after COVID-19. Treatment defined: approximately 9-day PBMC culture with coronavirus spike peptide pools or control peptides (ViraFEST assay). Sequenced with the Oncomine TCR Beta short-read assay was DNA taken from cultured CD4+ T cells. Each CDR3 protein gets one entry after TCRdb re-called the PCR reads with MiXCR. The data show some 13,000 distinct CDR3 sequences, approximately 57% seen once. Their recognized antigens are unknown. The sample comprised CD4+ T cells from blood, cultured in vitro. The receptors come from a human donor who had recovered from COVID-19.

This chain joins TRBV2 and TRBJ2-2, with 11 bases that match TRBD2. Germline CDR1 SNHLY, CDR2 FYNNEI. The CDR3 covers 14 residues. With 8 bases clipped from V and 4 bases from J, the junction kept 3 bases outside the gene matches. CDR3 coding DNA: TGTGCCAGCCAGGGACTAGCGGCCACCGGGGAGCTGTTTTTT. Its translation: CASQGLAATGELFF.

This clonotype was observed a handful of times. The CDR3 DNA reads TGTGCCAGCAGTCCGCTGGAGGGGTCGGTCAATCAGCCCCAGCATTTT. Amino acids: CASSPLEGSVNQPQHF. The rearrangement joins TRBV6-1 to TRBJ1-5; TRBD1 is a possible D gene (5 bases). The germline V gene has CDR1 MNHNS and CDR2 SASEGT. Trimming left V 5 bases short and J 3 bases short, with 17 bases between. There are 16 residues in the CDR3.

The J gene is TRBJ1-2, the V gene TRBV27, with D tentatively TRBD1 (6 bases). Trimming took 1 base from V and 5 from J, leaving 14 bases between them. The CDR3 spans 15 residues. Germline CDR1 is MNHEY and CDR2 is SMNVEV (reference sequence). CDR3 nucleotides: TGTGCCAGCAGTTTATTGGGGGGCGCGTTATATGGCTACACCTTC. It specifies CASSLLGGALYGYTF.

This chain uses TRBV2 with TRBJ1-1; unclear D gene. Trimming removed 1 base at V and 4 bases at J, with 10 bases between. The germline gives CDR1 SNHLY, CDR2 FYNNEI. The CDR3 contains 14 residues. CDR3 bases: TGTGCCAGCAGTGAAGGTTTGGATGGCACTGAAGCTTTCTTT. Translating gives CASSEGLDGTEAFF. Full variable domain (missing parts from reference TRBV2 and TRBJ1-1): EPEVTQTPSHQVTQMGQEVILRCVPISNHLYFYWYRQILGQKVEFLVSFYNNEISEKSEIFDDQFSVERPDGSNFTLKIRSTKLEDSAMYFCASSEGLDGTEAFFGQGTRLTVV.

This clonotype has only a few counts. The V call is TRBV28, the J call TRBJ2-5; D unresolved. The CDR3 runs to 15 residues. In germline, CDR1 is MDHEN, CDR2 SYDVKM. Trimming pared 5 bases from V and 1 base from J, leaving 14 bases between. The CDR3 DNA reads TGTGCCAGCAGTCCCCGAGGAAACCGCCAAGAGACCCAGTACTTC. Its protein is CASSPRGNRQETQYF.

This clonotype occurred once. The V gene is TRBV5-4, the J gene TRBJ2-1; D possibly corresponds to TRBD2 (6 bases). CDR3 length equals 15 residues. Trimming left V 0 bases short and J 1 base short, with 8 bases between. Germline CDR1 is SGHNT and CDR2 is YYREEE (reference sequence). In DNA, the CDR3 is TGTGCCAGCAGCTTGGGCGGGACGTCCTACAATGAGCAGTTCTTC. This codes for CASSLGGTSYNEQFF.

The chain links TRBV20-1 to TRBJ2-7, with D possibly being TRBD2 (5 bases). Trimming cost V 6 bases and J 0 bases, with 15 bases left between them. This CDR3 comprises 14 residues. Looked up from germline, CDR1 is DFQATT and CDR2 is SNEGSKA (reference sequence). In DNA form, the CDR3 reads TGCAGTGCCGCGGATAACGGAGGCTCCTACGAGCAGTACTTC. Translating it yields CSAADNGGSYEQYF.

Only a few counts were recorded for this clonotype. This sequence joins TRBV24-1 and TRBJ2-2, with TRBD2 matching over 7 bases. CDR1 is KGHDR, CDR2 SFDVKD, per germline. The CDR3 spans 12 residues. The CDR3 DNA reads as TGTGGGGGGGATAGCGGGTACGGGGAGCTGTTTTTT. Translating it yields CGGDSGYGELFF.

J is TRBJ2-7 and V is TRBV7-9, with 10 bases identical to TRBD1. V gave up 4 bases and J gave up 0 bases; unmatched junction bases: 6. Germline CDR1 SEHNR, CDR2 FQNEAQ (reference sequence). There are 16 residues in the CDR3. The CDR3 here is CASSSFGQGVSYEQYF. The CDR3 nucleotides are TGTGCCAGCAGCTCTTTTGGACAGGGGGTCTCCTACGAGCAGTACTTC.

The J gene is TRBJ2-3, the V gene TRBV7-9; D is unresolved. Germline-derived CDR1 and CDR2 are SEHNR and FQNEAQ (reference sequence). Trimming took 5 bases from V and 4 from J, leaving 16 bases between them. CDR3 length: 15 amino acids. CDR3 coding DNA: TGTGCCAGCAGCCCGACGGCCGGTCCCCCAGATACGCAGTATTTT. As protein: CASSPTAGPPDTQYF.

The chain uses TRBV3-1 and TRBJ1-6; D might be TRBD1 (5 bases). The CDR3 consists of 17 residues. V shed 4 bases and J shed 4 bases, with 17 bases lying between them. Germline V lookup: CDR1 LGHDT, CDR2 YNNKEL (reference sequence). In DNA, the CDR3 is TGTGCCAGCAGCCTCCGGGCGGGGGGAGGTTATAATTCACCCCTCCACTTT. Translating gives CASSLRAGGGYNSPLHF.

V and J are TRBV7-3 and TRBJ2-3; maybe TRBD2 (7 bases). The germline V and J ends were trimmed by 6 bases and 2 bases, with 15 bases remaining between them. The CDR3 contains 15 residues. CDR1 is SGHTA, CDR2 FQGTGA, per germline. The CDR3 here is CASSLGGHFTDTQYF. The CDR3 nucleotides read TGTGCCAGCAGTCTCGGGGGGCACTTCACAGATACGCAGTATTTT.

J is TRBJ2-3 and V is TRBV18; no firm D call. The germline V gene has CDR1 KGHSH and CDR2 LQKENI. With 8 bases removed from V and 5 bases from J, the gap between germline ends came to 17 bases. This CDR3 region has 14 residues. CDR3 protein: CASRRGSTGDTQYF. DNA of the CDR3: TGTGCCAGCCGCCGAGGAAGTACGGGAGATACGCAGTATTTT.

This chain joins TRBV3-1 and TRBJ1-1; D call uncertain. V was clipped by 1 base and J by 1 base, with 10 bases between them. Germline CDR1 LGHDT, CDR2 YNNKEL (reference sequence). The CDR3 length is 15 residues. CDR3 sequence (DNA): TGTGCCAGCAGCCAAGGTTGGCAGGCGAACACTGAAGCTTTCTTT. Its protein is CASSQGWQANTEAFF. The whole variable domain, remainder taken from reference TRBV3-1 and TRBJ1-1, is DTAVSQTPKYLVTQMGNDKSIKCEQNLGHDTMYWYKQDSKKFLKIMFSYNNKELIINETVPNRFSPKSPDKAHLNLHINSLELGDSAVYFCASSQGWQANTEAFFGQGTRLTVV.

V usage is TRBV7-2 and J usage is TRBJ2-7, with D perhaps being TRBD1 or TRBD2 (5 bases each). V gave up 5 bases and J gave up 6 bases, with 17 bases separating them. The CDR3 is 14 amino acids. Germline V gives CDR1 SGHTA, CDR2 FQGNSA. The CDR3 DNA follows: TGTGCCAGCAGCCCCTGGACCTCCGGGGCCGAGCAGTACTTC. Translated, it gives CASSPWTSGAEQYF.

This chain uses TRBV15 with TRBJ2-5; TRBD1 might be the D (5 bases). The germline CDR1 and CDR2 sequences are LNHNV and YYDKDF (reference sequence). The CDR3 spans 15 residues. Trimming shortened V by 5 bases and J by 5 bases, and 18 bases separated the two germline ends. In DNA form, the CDR3 reads TGTGCCACCAGCCCCGCTTGGGCAGGGCACGAGACCCAGTACTTC. It yields the protein CATSPAWAGHETQYF.

The chain is built from TRBV19 and TRBJ2-3; 13 nucleotides line up with TRBD2. The CDR3 spans 16 residues. V gave up 4 bases and J gave up 4 bases; unmatched junction bases: 5. CDR1 and CDR2 (germline): LNHDA, SQIVND (reference sequence). CDR3 protein: CASSTIGLAGADTQYF. As DNA, the CDR3 is TGTGCCAGTAGTACTATTGGACTAGCGGGAGCAGATACGCAGTATTTT.

This clonotype has a handful of counts. The rearrangement joins TRBV20-1 to TRBJ1-1; D is unresolved. Trimming shortened V by 4 bases and J by 1 base, and 13 bases separated the two germline ends. The V gene's germline CDR1 is DFQATT and CDR2 SNEGSKA (reference sequence). The CDR3 has 14 residues. CDR3 amino acids: CSATPPGSNTEAFF. Written as DNA, the CDR3 is TGCAGTGCTACCCCCCCGGGGTCGAACACTGAAGCTTTCTTT.

This sequence joins TRBV7-3 and TRBJ1-1; D unclear. Trimming took off 5 bases at V and 0 bases at J, with 10 bases between the two ends. Looked up from germline, CDR1 is SGHTA and CDR2 is FQGTGA. This CDR3 is built from 14 residues. The DNA of the CDR3 is TGTGCCAGCAGCGCCTCCCCCCTGAACACTGAAGCTTTCTTT. The encoded protein is CASSASPLNTEAFF.

The V gene is TRBV27, the J gene TRBJ2-5; 12 bases are a match to TRBD2. The CDR3 is made up of 16 amino acids. CDR1 and CDR2 from the germline V gene are MNHEY and SMNVEV (reference sequence). V was pared by 7 bases and J by 3 bases, with 9 bases of the junction left unmatched. This chain's CDR3 is CASTSYRTSGKETQYF. CDR3 nucleotides: TGTGCCAGCACCTCTTACCGGACTAGCGGGAAAGAGACCCAGTACTTC.

The chain has TRBV19 and TRBJ1-3, with a possible D match to TRBD1 (5 bases). V was trimmed by 8 bases and J by 4 bases, leaving 12 bases between them. CDR3 length equals 13 residues. The germline CDR1 and CDR2 sequences are LNHDA and SQIVND (reference sequence). CDR3 region: CASRAGVGNTIYF. In nucleotides, the CDR3 is TGTGCCAGTCGTGCGGGGGTCGGAAACACCATATATTTT.

This clonotype turned up a few times. The chain combines TRBV27 with TRBJ2-3, with D maybe TRBD1 (5 bases). V lost 4 bases, J lost 3 bases, and 8 bases lay in between. Germline CDR1 is MNHEY and CDR2 is SMNVEV (reference sequence). This CDR3 region has 13 residues. CDR3 sequence (DNA): TGTGCCAGCAGTTACAAGGGGACAGATACGCAGTATTTT. As protein: CASSYKGTDTQYF.